This T cell receptor (beta chain) was retrieved from a study of T cell responses to AZD1222 COVID-19 vaccine. As concerns this clone: The antigen remains unidentified.

General observations from the study: Among vaccine-associated CD4 TCRs, coverage spanned spike, with dominance at 160-218 and 743-854.

The repertoire was sequenced with immunoSEQ multiplex PCR; TCRdb's copy has only in-frame clones and lacks some. Of about 86,000 clones in the sample, approximately 82% were seen once. In germline, CDR1 is MGHRA, CDR2 YSYEKL. The length of the CDR3 is 15 residues. Trimming removed 0 bases from V and 4 bases from J, with 13 bases in between. Material: peripheral blood, obtained on day 0 of AZD1222 vaccination. The chain carries TRBV4-1 and TRBJ2-7; the D gene is possibly TRBD1 (6 bases). The TCR sequence derives from an adult in good health. This CDR3 is CASSQDQNRVYEQYF. CDR3 coding DNA: TGCGCCAGCAGCCAAGATCAGAACAGGGTTTACGAGCAGTACTTC.